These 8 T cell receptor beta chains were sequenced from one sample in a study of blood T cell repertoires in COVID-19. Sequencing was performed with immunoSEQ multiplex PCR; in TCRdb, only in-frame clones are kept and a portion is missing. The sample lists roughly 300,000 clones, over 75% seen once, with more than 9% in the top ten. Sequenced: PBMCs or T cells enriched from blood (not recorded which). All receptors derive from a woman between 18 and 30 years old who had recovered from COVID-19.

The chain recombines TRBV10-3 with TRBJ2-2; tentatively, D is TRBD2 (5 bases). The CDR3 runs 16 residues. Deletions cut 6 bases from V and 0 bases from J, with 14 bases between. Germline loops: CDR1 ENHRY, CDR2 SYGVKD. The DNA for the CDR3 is TGTGCCATCAGGGACTCCTTAGGATCGAACACCGGGGAGCTGTTTTTT. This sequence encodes CAIRDSLGSNTGELFF.

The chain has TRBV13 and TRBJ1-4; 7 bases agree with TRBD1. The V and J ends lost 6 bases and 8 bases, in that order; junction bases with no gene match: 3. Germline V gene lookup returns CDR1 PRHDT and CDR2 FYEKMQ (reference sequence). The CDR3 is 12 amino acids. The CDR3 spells CASSLRGEKLFF. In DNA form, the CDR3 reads TGTGCCAGCAGTCTCAGGGGGGAAAAACTGTTTTTT.

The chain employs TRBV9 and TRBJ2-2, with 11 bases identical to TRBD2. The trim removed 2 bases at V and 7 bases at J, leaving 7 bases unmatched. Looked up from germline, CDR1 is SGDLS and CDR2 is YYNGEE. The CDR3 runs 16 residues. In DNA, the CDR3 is TGTGCCAGCAGCGTGGGACTAGCGGAGCAGGGCGGGGAGCTGTTTTTT. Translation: CASSVGLAEQGGELFF.

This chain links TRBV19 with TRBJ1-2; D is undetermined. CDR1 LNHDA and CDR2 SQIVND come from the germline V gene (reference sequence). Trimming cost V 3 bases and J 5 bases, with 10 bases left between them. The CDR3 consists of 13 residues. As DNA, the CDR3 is TGTGCCAGTAGTATTGAAGAGAGGTATGGCTACACCTTC. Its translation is CASSIEERYGYTF.

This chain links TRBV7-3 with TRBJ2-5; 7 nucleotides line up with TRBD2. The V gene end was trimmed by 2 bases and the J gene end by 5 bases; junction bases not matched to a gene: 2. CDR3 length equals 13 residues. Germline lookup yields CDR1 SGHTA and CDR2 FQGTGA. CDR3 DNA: TGTGCCAGCAGCTTAGGTAGCGGGGAGACCCAGTACTTC. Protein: CASSLGSGETQYF.

CDR3 sequence reads: CASSGPFTDTQYF. Here the CDR3 DNA reads TGTGCCAGCAGTGGGCCCTTCACAGATACGCAGTATTTT. The V and J genes are TRBV2 and TRBJ2-3; unclear D gene. Trimming removed 4 bases at V and 2 bases at J, with 7 bases between. The CDR3 has 13 amino acids. Germline V CDR1 and CDR2: SNHLY, FYNNEI.

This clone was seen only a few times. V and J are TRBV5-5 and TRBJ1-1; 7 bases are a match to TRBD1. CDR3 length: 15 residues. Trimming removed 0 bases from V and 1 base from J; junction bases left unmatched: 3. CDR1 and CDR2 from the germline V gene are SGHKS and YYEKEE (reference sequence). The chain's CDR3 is CASSLARGRNTEAFF. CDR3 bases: TGTGCCAGCAGCTTGGCCAGGGGGAGGAACACTGAAGCTTTCTTT.

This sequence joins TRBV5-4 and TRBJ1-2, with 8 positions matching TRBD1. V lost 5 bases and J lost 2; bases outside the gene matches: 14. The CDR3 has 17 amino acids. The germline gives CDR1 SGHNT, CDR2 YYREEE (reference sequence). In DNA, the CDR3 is TGTGCCAGCAGTTTGCCGGGCAGGGGGCAAGAAAACTATGGCTACACCTTC. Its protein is CASSLPGRGQENYGYTF.